The present entry profiles one T cell receptor beta chain with its context. The antigen is unknown. The data are from a study of blood T cells in healthy people across ages. Study observations and caveats: A conclusive naive versus antigen-experienced comparison was prevented by the unsorted PBMCs.

Together with a sample-barcoded 5' primer, a J-beta primer mix was included in a second PCR lasting about 7 to 11 cycles. TCRdb analysed the 5' RACE reads with MiXCR anew, one entry per CDR3 protein. Among around 710,000 distinct CDR3 sequences listed, about 42% were seen once. Peripheral blood was drawn, approximately 9.7 milliliters per donor. Germline V lookup: CDR1 LGHNA, CDR2 YNFKEQ. Losses at the gene ends were 0 bases for V and 0 bases for J; bases not matched to a gene: 9. CDR3 length: 18 residues. The V gene is TRBV4-2, the J gene TRBJ2-3, with 7 bases that match TRBD2. This receptor was taken from a woman aged 60-70 years in good health. The sequenced material came from blood. CDR3 coding DNA: TGTGCCAGCAGCCAAGAAAACCCGCTGGGGGGGAGCACAGATACGCAGTATTTT. Its translation is CASSQENPLGGSTDTQYF.